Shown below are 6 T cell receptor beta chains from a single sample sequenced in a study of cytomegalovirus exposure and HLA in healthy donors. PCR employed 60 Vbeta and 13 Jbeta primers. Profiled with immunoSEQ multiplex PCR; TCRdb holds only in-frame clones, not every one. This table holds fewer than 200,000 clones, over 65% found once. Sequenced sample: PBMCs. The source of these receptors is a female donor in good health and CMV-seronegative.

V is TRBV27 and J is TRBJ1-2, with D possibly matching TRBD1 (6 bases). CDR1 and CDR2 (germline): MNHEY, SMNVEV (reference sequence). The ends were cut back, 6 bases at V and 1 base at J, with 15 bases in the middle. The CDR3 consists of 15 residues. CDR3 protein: CASRSTGTFNYGYTF. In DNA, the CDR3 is TGTGCCAGCAGAAGCACAGGGACCTTTAACTATGGCTACACCTTC.

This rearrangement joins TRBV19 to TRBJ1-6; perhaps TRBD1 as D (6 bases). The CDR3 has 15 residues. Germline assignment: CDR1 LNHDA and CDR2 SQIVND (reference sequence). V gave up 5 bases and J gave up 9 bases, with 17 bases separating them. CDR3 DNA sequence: TGTGCCAGTAGTTCAACCGGGACATTACGTTCACCCCTCCACTTT. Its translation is CASSSTGTLRSPLHF.

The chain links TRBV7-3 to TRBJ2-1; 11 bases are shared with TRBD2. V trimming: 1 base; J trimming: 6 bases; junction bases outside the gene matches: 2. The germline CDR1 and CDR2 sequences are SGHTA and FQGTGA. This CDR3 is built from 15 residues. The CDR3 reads CASSLRGLAANEQFF. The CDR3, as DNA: TGTGCCAGCAGCTTAAGGGGACTAGCGGCCAATGAGCAGTTCTTC. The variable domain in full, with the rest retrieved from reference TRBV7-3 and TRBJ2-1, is GAGVSQTPSNKVTEKGKYVELRCDPISGHTALYWYRQSLGQGPEFLIYFQGTGAADDSGLPNDRFFAVRPEGSVSTLKIQRTERGDSAVYLCASSLRGLAANEQFFGPGTRLTVL.

CDR3 amino acids: CASSFSLGGELFF. The CDR3 DNA reads TGTGCCAGCAGTTTCAGTCTTGGCGGGGAGCTGTTTTTT. This chain links TRBV6-5 with TRBJ2-2; D unclear. Germline V gives CDR1 MNHEY, CDR2 SVGAGI. Trimming removed 4 bases at V and 7 bases at J, with 10 bases between. CDR3 size: 13 residues.

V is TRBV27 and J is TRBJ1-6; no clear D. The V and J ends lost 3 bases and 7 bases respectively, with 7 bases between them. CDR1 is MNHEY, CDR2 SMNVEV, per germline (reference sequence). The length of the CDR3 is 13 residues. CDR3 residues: CASSFRGNSPLHF. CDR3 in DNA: TGTGCCAGCAGTTTCCGAGGGAATTCACCCCTCCACTTT.

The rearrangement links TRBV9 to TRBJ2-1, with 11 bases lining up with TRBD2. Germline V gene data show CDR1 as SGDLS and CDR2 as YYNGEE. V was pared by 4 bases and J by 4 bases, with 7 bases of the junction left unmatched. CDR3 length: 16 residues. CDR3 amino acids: CASSPYSSGGYNEQFF. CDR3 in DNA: TGTGCCAGCAGCCCTTACTCTAGCGGGGGGTACAATGAGCAGTTCTTC. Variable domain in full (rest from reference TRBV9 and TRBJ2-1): DSGVTQTPKHLITATGQRVTLRCSPRSGDLSVYWYQQSLDQGLQFLIQYYNGEERAKGNILERFSAQQFPDLHSELNLSSLELGDSALYFCASSPYSSGGYNEQFFGPGTRLTVL.